This TCR beta chain originates from a study of cytomegalovirus exposure and HLA in healthy donors. Regarding the study as a whole: In a later analysis, a missense DCLRE1C variant was linked to TCR beta V- and J-gene trimming.

Note on this clone: What it recognizes is unknown.

This CDR3 region has 15 residues. Trimming stripped 0 bases from V and 5 bases from J, with 13 bases between. CDR1 is MNHNS and CDR2 is SASEGT in the germline V gene. The PCR used 60 Vbeta and 13 Jbeta primers. TCRdb keeps only in-frame clones here, not all; method: immunoSEQ multiplex PCR. Seen here are 80,000 to 100,000 clones, roughly 73% observed once, and the top ten hold less than 4%. The material sequenced was PBMCs. The TCR was taken from a middle-aged man in good health and CMV-seronegative. This chain links TRBV6-1 with TRBJ1-2, with a possible D match to TRBD1 (6 bases). CDR3 nucleotides: TGTGCCAGCAGTGAAGCGATGGGCAGGGGATATGGCTACACCTTC. Its protein product is CASSEAMGRGYGYTF.